The 20 T cell receptor beta chains in this list originate from one sample, sequenced in a study of T cells in Graves' hyperthyroidism and ophthalmopathy. RNA transcripts were the template for amplifying TCR beta CDR3 regions. The TCR CDR3 was amplified in a first-round RT-PCR using the HTBI primer set. TCRdb re-called the multiplex PCR reads through MiXCR, storing one row per CDR3 protein. This table has 600,000 to 800,000 distinct CDR3 sequences, approximately 40% appearing once. The sequenced material came from blood. The source is a woman aged 40 to 49 with Graves' hyperthyroidism.

As for this clonotype: A clone one base away is much larger, so this may be a read error. The V and J genes are TRBV10-3 and TRBJ2-2; 7 nucleotides line up with TRBD2. The CDR3 consists of 18 residues. The ends lost 2 bases at V and 6 bases at J; junction bases unmatched: 15. Germline assignment: CDR1 ENHRY and CDR2 SYGVKD. The chain's CDR3 is CAISEATSPLYNAGELFF. CDR3 nucleotide sequence: TGTGCCATCAGTGAGGCGACTAGCCCACTTTACAACGCCGGGGAGCTGTTTTTT.

This clonotype was counted between two and nine times. The chain has TRBV6-5 and TRBJ1-2, with D uncertain. Germline CDR1 MNHEY, CDR2 SVGAGI. The V gene lost 0 bases and the J gene lost 3 bases, with 8 bases spanning the gap. This CDR3 region has 14 residues. This CDR3 is CASSYSEEYYGYTF. In nucleotides, the CDR3 is TGTGCCAGCAGTTACTCAGAGGAGTACTATGGCTACACCTTC.

This clonotype showed up many times. In DNA form, the CDR3 reads TGTGCCAGCAGTTGGGGGGACAGTGAGTACTATGGCTACACCTTC. This sequence encodes CASSWGDSEYYGYTF. V and J are TRBV12-3 or TRBV12-4 and TRBJ1-2; 7 bases line up with TRBD1. V lost 4 bases, J lost 3 bases, and 8 bases stayed unmatched. The CDR3 extends over 15 amino acids.

There are many counts of this clonotype. This rearrangement joins TRBV7-2 to TRBJ2-7; 8 nucleotides line up with TRBD2. The V gene end was trimmed by 6 bases and the J gene end by 3 bases; junction bases not matched to a gene: 4. Germline assignment: CDR1 SGHTA and CDR2 FQGNSA. The CDR3 is made up of 13 amino acids. In DNA, the CDR3 is TGTGCCAGCAGGGGACTAGGGAGCTACGAGCAGTACTTC. Its protein product is CASRGLGSYEQYF.

This chain joins TRBV15 and TRBJ1-5, with unresolved D. The V and J ends lost 5 bases and 7 bases respectively, with 12 bases between them. Germline values: CDR1 LNHNV, CDR2 YYDKDF (reference sequence). This CDR3 comprises 13 residues. This chain's CDR3 is CATSLGAGQPQHF. In DNA form, the CDR3 reads TGTGCCACCAGCTTGGGTGCGGGACAGCCCCAGCATTTT.

This clonotype was recorded a few times. The rearrangement links TRBV14 to TRBJ2-7; weak D call: TRBD2 (5 bases). This CDR3 has 16 residues. From germline, CDR1 is SGHDN and CDR2 FVKESK. The V gene lost 1 base and the J gene lost 7 bases, with 20 bases spanning the gap. CDR3 DNA: TGTGCCAGCAGCCAAGGAGGGATTTTCGGGTTTGGGGAGCAGTACTTC. It yields the protein CASSQGGIFGFGEQYF. The whole variable domain, filled in from reference TRBV14 and TRBJ2-7, reads EAGVTQFPSHSVIEKGQTVTLRCDPISGHDNLYWYRRVMGKEIKFLLHFVKESKQDESGMPNNRFLAERTGGTYSTLKVQPAELEDSGVYFCASSQGGIFGFGEQYFGPGTRLTVT.

This clonotype was found a few times. This chain uses TRBV10-3 with TRBJ2-7; D remains unclear. V lost 9 bases to trimming and J lost 6 bases, with 15 bases between them. Germline-derived CDR1 and CDR2 are ENHRY and SYGVKD. CDR3 size: 12 residues. CDR3 protein: CAMSDPPGEQYF. CDR3 DNA: TGTGCCATGTCGGACCCACCTGGCGAGCAGTACTTC.

This clonotype was detected ten times or more. The rearrangement uses TRBV19 and TRBJ1-1, with D uncertain. CDR3 length: 13 amino acids. From germline, CDR1 is LNHDA and CDR2 SQIVND (reference sequence). The V and J ends lost 3 bases and 4 bases respectively, with 9 bases between them. CDR3 region: CASSIEQFTEAFF. The CDR3 DNA reads as TGTGCCAGTAGTATTGAACAATTCACTGAAGCTTTCTTT.

This clonotype was picked up many times. This chain joins TRBV7-9 and TRBJ2-7; 14 bases agree with TRBD2. V lost 5 bases to trimming and J lost 5 bases; unmatched junction nucleotides: 11. CDR1 and CDR2 from the germline V gene are SEHNR and FQNEAQ (reference sequence). This CDR3 has 17 amino acids. The CDR3 is CASSPLAGTSGSDEQYF. The CDR3 bases are TGTGCCAGCAGCCCCCTTGCGGGGACTAGCGGGAGTGACGAGCAGTACTTC. The complete variable domain, with remaining parts taken from reference TRBV7-9 and TRBJ2-7, reads DTGVSQNPRHKITKRGQNVTFRCDPISEHNRLYWYRQTLGQGPEFLTYFQNEAQLEKSRLLSDRFSAERPKGSFSTLEIQRTEQGDSAMYLCASSPLAGTSGSDEQYFGPGTRLTVT.

V usage is TRBV6-6 and J usage is TRBJ1-2; 7 bases are shared with TRBD1. Germline CDR1 reads MNHNY; CDR2 reads SVGAGI (reference sequence). V lost 1 base and J lost 2; bases outside the gene matches: 10. The length of the CDR3 is 17 residues. The CDR3 protein is CASSYLARGARNYGYTF. The DNA of the CDR3 is TGTGCCAGCAGTTACTTGGCCAGGGGGGCGAGGAACTATGGCTACACCTTC.

The chain uses TRBV12-3 or TRBV12-4 and TRBJ1-5; D remains unclear. V lost 4 bases and J 0 bases, leaving 22 bases between the germline ends. The CDR3 covers 19 residues. The CDR3 loop is CASSSTPGSPAYSNQPQHF. CDR3 nucleotide sequence: TGTGCCAGCAGTTCAACGCCGGGGTCACCTGCATATAGCAATCAGCCCCAGCATTTT.

V and J are TRBV15 and TRBJ1-4; D is possibly TRBD1 (5 bases). There are 15 residues in the CDR3. The germline V gene has CDR1 LNHNV and CDR2 YYDKDF (reference sequence). V lost 0 bases and J 8 bases, leaving 13 bases between the germline ends. CDR3: CATSRDITGGEKLFF. In nucleotides, the CDR3 is TGTGCCACCAGCAGAGATATTACAGGAGGGGAAAAACTGTTTTTT.

In this sample, this clonotype turned up many times. The chain combines TRBV19 with TRBJ1-6; D gene ambiguous. The CDR3 has 14 residues. V was shortened by 8 bases and J by 1 base, with 9 bases between the two germline ends. Germline V gives CDR1 LNHDA, CDR2 SQIVND (reference sequence). The CDR3 DNA is TGTGCCAGTGACGTTGGTTCCTATAATTCACCCCTCCACTTT. It encodes CASDVGSYNSPLHF.

J is TRBJ2-7 and V is TRBV10-2; 9 bases align to TRBD2. The junction had 4 bases not matched to a gene; V was cut back by 4 bases and J by 6 bases. Germline V gene data show CDR1 as WSHSY and CDR2 as SAAADI. The CDR3 is 13 amino acids. CDR3 residues: CASSGLAGFEQYF. The DNA of the CDR3 is TGCGCCAGCAGTGGTCTAGCGGGGTTCGAGCAGTACTTC.

The J gene is TRBJ2-5, the V gene TRBV7-9; TRBD2 matches 10 bases. Germline-derived CDR1 and CDR2 are SEHNR and FQNEAQ (reference sequence). The V and J ends lost 6 bases and 3 bases, in that order; junction bases with no gene match: 16. CDR3 length: 18 amino acids. DNA of the CDR3: TGTGCCAGCAGAACACGGGGACGGACCAGCGGGGGGGAAGAGACCCAGTACTTC. Amino acid sequence: CASRTRGRTSGGEETQYF.

The CDR3: CASKDNEQFF. CDR3 DNA: TGTGCCAGCAAGGACAATGAGCAGTTCTTC. The V call is TRBV6-2 or TRBV6-3, the J call TRBJ2-7, with unresolved D. The J call is doubtful: the DNA matches TRBJ2-1 better. The CDR3 extends over 10 amino acids. In germline, CDR1 is MNHEY, CDR2 SVGEGT.

V gene TRBV14 combines with J gene TRBJ1-1; D not certain. The CDR3 is 21 amino acids. The V end was cut by 3 bases, the J end by 3 bases, with 32 bases between. Germline-derived CDR1 and CDR2 are SGHDN and FVKESK. This CDR3 reads CASSHRELPISGYWKDTEAFF. CDR3 bases: TGTGCCAGCAGCCACCGGGAACTACCTATATCGGGATATTGGAAGGACACTGAAGCTTTCTTT.

This clonotype was observed once. A much larger clone lies one base from this, so it may be a read error. This sequence joins TRBV7-9 and TRBJ1-1; 7 nucleotides line up with TRBD1. The germline V gene has CDR1 SEHNR and CDR2 FQNEAQ (reference sequence). The CDR3 covers 15 residues. The CDR3: CASSTRTGENTGAFF. Here the CDR3 DNA reads TGTGCCAGCAGCACCAGGACAGGAGAGAACACTGGAGCTTTCTTT. Full variable domain (outside the CDR3, taken from reference TRBV7-9 and TRBJ1-1): DTGVSQNPRHKITKRGQNVTFRCDPISEHNRLYWYRQTLGQGPEFLTYFQNEAQLEKSRLLSDRFSAERPKGSFSTLEIQRTEQGDSAMYLCASSTRTGENTGAFFGQGTRLTVV.

V gene TRBV4-3 combines with J gene TRBJ1-2; D not certain. Germline CDR1 reads LGHNA; CDR2 reads YSLEER. The CDR3 extends over 15 amino acids. V was clipped by 0 bases and J by 8 bases, with 16 bases between them. The chain's CDR3 is CASSQDSRTLRGYTF. As DNA, the CDR3 is TGCGCCAGCAGCCAAGATTCCAGGACGTTACGGGGCTACACCTTC.

As regards this clonotype: The CDR3 carries no conserved terminal phenylalanine or tryptophan, so it likely arises from a read error. The rearrangement joins TRBV10-3 to TRBJ1-1; D might be TRBD1 (5 bases). CDR1 ENHRY and CDR2 SYGVKD come from the germline V gene. The CDR3 runs to 16 residues. CDR3 sequence: CASSETTGRVYTEAFS. The CDR3, as DNA: TGTGCCAGCAGTGAAACAACAGGTAGGGTCTACACTGAAGCTTTCTCT.